A single sample gave rise to the 30 T cell receptor beta chains below, sequenced in a study of long-term antiretroviral therapy in people with HIV. The assay, immunoSEQ v3.0, was run at survey level. This table comes from immunoSEQ multiplex PCR, and its TCRdb copy is limited to in-frame clones, with some not included. The sample has 20,000 or so clones; approximately 80% are singletons. The source was unsorted PBMCs, collected at the start of antiretroviral therapy, before treatment. The receptor set was obtained from a woman younger than 30 with HIV.

V is TRBV11-3 and J is TRBJ2-1; D gene uncertain. This CDR3 region has 13 residues. V lost 6 bases and J lost 0, with 6 bases in between. From germline, CDR1 is SGHNT and CDR2 YENEEA. Here the CDR3 DNA reads TGTGCCAGCAGTCCGGGCTCCTACAATGAGCAGTTCTTC. It is translated as CASSPGSYNEQFF.

The chain uses TRBV9 and TRBJ2-3, with 11 bases aligning to TRBD2. CDR3 size: 17 residues. Per the germline V gene, CDR1 is SGDLS and CDR2 is YYNGEE. V gave up 2 bases and J gave up 2 bases; unmatched junction bases: 7. The chain's CDR3 is CASSVITSGGFTDTQYF. CDR3 nucleotide sequence: TGTGCCAGCAGCGTGATCACTAGCGGGGGCTTCACAGATACGCAGTATTTT.

The chain links TRBV28 to TRBJ2-1, with 7 nucleotides matching TRBD1. J was trimmed by 8 bases and V by 5 bases; bases with no gene match: 18. The CDR3 has 17 amino acids. CDR1 and CDR2 from the germline V gene are MDHEN and SYDVKM. The CDR3 DNA sequence: TGTGCCAGCAGTCTTCTTGAGGGGGACAGACGGATCGATGAGCAGTTCTTC. Translating it yields CASSLLEGDRRIDEQFF.

This clone was detected a few times. As DNA, the CDR3 is TGTGCCAGCAGCTTCCGATCAGCGGACGAGCAGTACTTC. Its protein product is CASSFRSADEQYF. The chain uses TRBV7-9 and TRBJ2-7; possibly TRBD2 for D (5 bases). CDR1 is SEHNR, CDR2 FQNEAQ, per germline (reference sequence). V gave up 3 bases and J gave up 5 bases, with 11 bases separating them. The CDR3 has 13 amino acids.

The chain joins TRBV2 to TRBJ2-3, with D perhaps matching TRBD1 (6 bases). CDR3 length: 11 residues. Trimming removed 1 base at V and 15 bases at J, with 11 bases between. From germline, CDR1 is SNHLY and CDR2 FYNNEI. CDR3 DNA sequence: TGTGCCAGCAGTGAAGGGCAGGGGTTATATTTT. Its translation: CASSEGQGLYF.

The chain is built from TRBV7-9 and TRBJ1-5; D gene uncertain. This CDR3 has 13 amino acids. Germline values: CDR1 SEHNR, CDR2 FQNEAQ (reference sequence). The V end lost 2 bases, the J end lost 4 bases, and 6 bases lay between the germline ends. This chain's CDR3 is CASSLSGNQPQHF. DNA of the CDR3: TGTGCCAGCAGCTTATCCGGGAATCAGCCCCAGCATTTT.

The chain is built from TRBV2 and TRBJ2-2, with no clear D. In germline, CDR1 is SNHLY, CDR2 FYNNEI. With 1 base removed from V and 4 bases from J, the gap between germline ends came to 4 bases. The CDR3 runs to 13 residues. Here the CDR3 DNA reads TGTGCCAGCAGTGAAGTTTCCACCGGGGAGCTGTTTTTT. It encodes CASSEVSTGELFF.

This chain uses TRBV11-1 with TRBJ2-2, with 11 nucleotides matching TRBD1. CDR1 and CDR2 (germline): SGHAT, FQDESV (reference sequence). The CDR3 is 16 amino acids. The junction had 3 bases not matched to a gene; V was cut back by 6 bases and J by 0 bases. Here the CDR3 reads CASSWDRGANTGELFF. In nucleotides, the CDR3 is TGTGCCAGCAGTTGGGACAGGGGGGCGAACACCGGGGAGCTGTTTTTT. The whole variable domain, remainder taken from reference TRBV11-1 and TRBJ2-2, is EAEVAQSPRYKITEKSQAVAFWCDPISGHATLYWYRQILGQGPELLVQFQDESVVDDSQLPKDRFSAERLKGVDSTLKIQPAELGDSAMYLCASSWDRGANTGELFFGEGSRLTVL.

The chain uses TRBV5-1 and TRBJ2-1; tentative D call: TRBD1 (6 bases). V was cut by 4 bases and J by 3 bases, with 14 bases left in between. Per germline, CDR1 SGHRS and CDR2 YFSETQ. This CDR3 has 15 amino acids. The DNA of the CDR3 is TGCGCCAGCAGCCCTACAGGGAATAACTACAATGAGCAGTTCTTC. Its translation is CASSPTGNNYNEQFF.

V usage is TRBV7-2 and J usage is TRBJ1-5, with TRBD1 as a possible D gene (5 bases). Between the trimmed V and J ends, which lost 2 bases and 7 bases, there was a span of 12 bases. The CDR3 covers 14 residues. Germline loops: CDR1 SGHTA, CDR2 FQGNSA. The CDR3 sequence: CASSLTGLPQPQHF. DNA for the CDR3: TGTGCCAGCAGCTTAACGGGGCTACCCCAGCCCCAGCATTTT.

The V call is TRBV6-5, the J call TRBJ2-5; no firm D call. Trimming took 0 bases from V and 4 from J, leaving 9 bases between them. This CDR3 contains 14 residues. Germline assignment: CDR1 MNHEY and CDR2 SVGAGI. The DNA for the CDR3 is TGTGCCAGCAGTTACTCCCAATCGGCAGAGACCCAGTACTTC. This codes for CASSYSQSAETQYF.

This chain joins TRBV30 and TRBJ1-1, with D uncertain. The CDR3 runs to 11 residues. Trimming pared 1 base from V and 5 bases from J, leaving 5 bases between. The germline V gene has CDR1 GTSNPN and CDR2 SVGIG (reference sequence). CDR3: CAWSAETEAFF. In DNA, the CDR3 is TGTGCCTGGAGTGCGGAGACTGAAGCTTTCTTT.

This chain joins TRBV28 and TRBJ2-7, with D unclear. V lost 5 bases, J lost 2 bases, and 16 bases lay in between. Germline CDR1 and CDR2: MDHEN and SYDVKM. The CDR3 length is 15 residues. The CDR3 spells CASSPTPSMAYEQYF. DNA for the CDR3: TGTGCCAGCAGTCCTACCCCCAGCATGGCCTACGAGCAGTACTTC.

The chain uses TRBV11-3 and TRBJ2-2; D is unresolved. CDR1 is SGHNT and CDR2 is YENEEA in the germline V gene. The V gene lost 5 bases and the J gene lost 5 bases, with 9 bases spanning the gap. This CDR3 region has 13 residues. The CDR3 coding sequence is TGTGCCAGCAGCAAAGGTGGGACCGGGGAGCTGTTTTTT. This sequence encodes CASSKGGTGELFF. The full variable domain, rest sourced from reference TRBV11-3 and TRBJ2-2, is EAGVVQSPRYKIIEKKQPVAFWCNPISGHNTLYWYLQNLGQGPELLIRYENEEAVDDSQLPKDRFSAERLKGVDSTLKIQPAELGDSAVYLCASSKGGTGELFFGEGSRLTVL.

This clone was detected only once. J is TRBJ1-3 and V is TRBV7-6; D is ambiguous. The germline CDR1 and CDR2 sequences are SGHVS and FNYEAQ. Trimming removed 1 base at V and 2 bases at J, with 6 bases between. This CDR3 spans 14 amino acids. The CDR3: CASSLERTGNTIYF. CDR3 sequence (DNA): TGTGCCAGCAGCTTAGAACGAACTGGAAACACCATATATTTT. The complete variable domain, with remaining parts taken from reference TRBV7-6 and TRBJ1-3, reads GAGVSQSPRYKVTKRGQDVALRCDPISGHVSLYWYRQALGQGPEFLTYFNYEAQQDKSGLPNDRFSAERPEGSISTLTIQRTEQRDSAMYRCASSLERTGNTIYFGEGSWLTVV.

The chain uses TRBV18 and TRBJ2-7; a possible D gene is TRBD2 (6 bases). V was clipped by 3 bases and J by 2 bases, with 11 bases between them. The CDR3 spans 14 residues. Germline V gives CDR1 KGHSH, CDR2 LQKENI. For the CDR3, the DNA is TGTGCCAGCTCACCCCTAGCGAGTCCCTACGAGCAGTACTTC. The encoded protein is CASSPLASPYEQYF.

This chain uses TRBV4-1 with TRBJ2-7; 7 bases are a match to TRBD2. The CDR3 extends over 15 amino acids. V shed 5 bases and J 5 bases; nucleotides not matched to a gene: 12. The germline V gene encodes CDR1 MGHRA and CDR2 YSYEKL. In DNA, the CDR3 is TGCGCCAGCAGCTGGGGGGAGGGCCCTCTGAACGAGCAGTACTTC. It specifies CASSWGEGPLNEQYF.

This rearrangement joins TRBV5-1 to TRBJ1-1; D remains ambiguous. The length of the CDR3 is 11 residues. In germline, CDR1 is SGHRS, CDR2 YFSETQ. With 0 bases removed from V and 7 bases from J, the gap between germline ends came to 4 bases. DNA for the CDR3: TGCGCCAGCAGCTTGGCAGGTGAAGCTTTCTTT. Amino acids: CASSLAGEAFF.

The count of this clone is one. CDR3 DNA: TGTGCCAGCAGCCTCCACCGGGACGCAGATGAGCAGTTCTTC. This translates into CASSLHRDADEQFF. The V gene is TRBV7-8, the J gene TRBJ2-1; D might be TRBD1 or TRBD2, each matching 5 bases. This CDR3 contains 14 residues. V dropped 5 bases and J dropped 8 bases, with 16 bases sitting between them. Germline V CDR1 and CDR2: SGHVS, FQNEAQ.

The chain recombines TRBV6-1 with TRBJ2-7; TRBD1 agrees at 9 bases. This CDR3 is built from 16 residues. Germline V lookup: CDR1 MNHNS, CDR2 SASEGT. V lost 4 bases to trimming and J lost 3 bases; unmatched junction nucleotides: 10. The CDR3 here is CASSVIGGQGLYEQYF. In DNA form, the CDR3 reads TGTGCCAGCAGTGTCATCGGGGGACAGGGACTCTACGAGCAGTACTTC.

This chain connects TRBV7-9 to TRBJ1-4, with a tentative D call TRBD1 (5 bases). The V end was cut by 5 bases, the J end by 7 bases, with 17 bases between. The CDR3 length is 15 residues. From germline, CDR1 is SEHNR and CDR2 FQNEAQ (reference sequence). For the CDR3, the DNA is TGTGCCAGCAGCCCACCGGGACTCCTGTCTGAAAAACTGTTTTTT. It specifies CASSPPGLLSEKLFF.

The chain carries TRBV10-3 and TRBJ2-1, with 13 bases matching TRBD2. CDR1 and CDR2 (germline): ENHRY, SYGVKD. The CDR3 is made up of 20 amino acids. V shed 2 bases and J 0 bases; nucleotides not matched to a gene: 10. The DNA of the CDR3 is TGTGCCATCAGTGAGACACCGGGACTAGCGGGACCAAGCTCCTACAATGAGCAGTTCTTC. It codes for CAISETPGLAGPSSYNEQFF.

The CDR3 nucleotides read TGCGCCAGCAGTGAAAGTGGGACTAGCGATTCAGATACGCAGTATTTT. Translating it yields CASSESGTSDSDTQYF. The chain is built from TRBV10-1 and TRBJ2-3; 10 bases match TRBD2. The CDR3 runs 16 residues. Trimming took 3 bases from V and 4 from J; bases not matched to a gene: 7. The germline gives CDR1 WNHNN, CDR2 SYGVQD (reference sequence).

The rearrangement links TRBV7-9 to TRBJ1-1, with D unclear. This CDR3 spans 15 amino acids. The ends were cut back, 4 bases at V and 1 base at J, with 13 bases in the middle. CDR1 is SEHNR and CDR2 is FQNEAQ in the germline V gene (reference sequence). This chain's CDR3 is CASSSKPTANTEAFF. The CDR3 bases are TGTGCCAGCAGCTCAAAGCCCACAGCGAACACTGAAGCTTTCTTT.

V is TRBV7-9 and J is TRBJ2-5, with 10 positions matching TRBD2. CDR3 length: 17 amino acids. Losses at the gene ends were 0 bases for V and 2 bases for J; bases not matched to a gene: 6. CDR1 is SEHNR, CDR2 FQNEAQ, per germline (reference sequence). The CDR3 reads CASSLAIAGGPQETQYF. The CDR3 DNA follows: TGTGCCAGCAGCTTAGCGATAGCGGGAGGCCCACAAGAGACCCAGTACTTC.

This sequence joins TRBV5-1 and TRBJ1-6; 8 nucleotides line up with TRBD1. This CDR3 has 17 residues. The germline V gene has CDR1 SGHRS and CDR2 YFSETQ. Trimming removed 4 bases from V and 6 bases from J; junction bases left unmatched: 12. The CDR3 DNA reads as TGCGCCAGCAGCGGGGAACGAGGGGGGACAGGTAATTCACCCCTCCACTTT. Translated: CASSGERGGTGNSPLHF.

The chain recombines TRBV12-5 with TRBJ2-7; D is ambiguous. This CDR3 has 14 amino acids. The germline CDR1 and CDR2 sequences are LGHNT and FRNRAP. Trimming stripped 4 bases from V and 6 bases from J, with 16 bases between. CDR3 loop: CASGSDGDPFEQYF. In DNA form, the CDR3 reads TGTGCTAGTGGTTCGGATGGGGATCCCTTCGAGCAGTACTTC.

This clone was recorded only once. This rearrangement joins TRBV10-3 to TRBJ2-5; 7 bases map to TRBD2. The V gene's germline CDR1 is ENHRY and CDR2 SYGVKD. The length of the CDR3 is 15 residues. V dropped 5 bases and J dropped 5; count of bases not matched to a gene: 11. This CDR3 is CAISTSMGGVETQYF. The CDR3 DNA reads TGTGCCATCAGTACCTCGATGGGGGGGGTGGAGACCCAGTACTTC.

The chain combines TRBV2 with TRBJ2-7; the match to TRBD1 covers 7 bases. The CDR3 runs to 15 residues. V gave up 7 bases and J gave up 1 base; unmatched junction bases: 10. In germline, CDR1 is SNHLY, CDR2 FYNNEI. The CDR3 nucleotides are TGTGCCAGCAAGACCAATGACAGGGCTTCCTACGAGCAGTACTTC. This codes for CASKTNDRASYEQYF.

The V call is TRBV19, the J call TRBJ2-1; D is unclear. This CDR3 region has 17 residues. Trimming pared 3 bases from V and 2 bases from J, leaving 17 bases between. In germline, CDR1 is LNHDA, CDR2 SQIVND (reference sequence). The chain's CDR3 is CASSISAYGMTYNEQFF. As DNA, the CDR3 is TGTGCCAGTAGTATCTCTGCATACGGTATGACCTACAATGAGCAGTTCTTC.